The 17 T cell receptor beta chains listed next were all sequenced from one sample in a study of CD8+ T cells in alopecia areata. It was cDNA, reverse transcribed from extracted RNA, that served as the sequencing template. Using immunoSEQ multiplex PCR, the repertoire was profiled, and TCRdb retains in-frame clones only, with some absent. The sample has 170,000 or so clones, around 60% seen once. Sequencing used CD4+ T cells sorted from blood, obtained at week 0. These receptor sequences come from a human donor with alopecia areata.

The V and J genes are TRBV7-9 and TRBJ1-2; no clear D. CDR3 length equals 13 residues. The V end was cut by 4 bases, the J end by 4 bases, with 10 bases between. Germline loops: CDR1 SEHNR, CDR2 FQNEAQ (reference sequence). CDR3 sequence reads: CASSSRAVYGYTF. The CDR3 bases are TGTGCCAGCAGCTCACGGGCGGTCTATGGCTACACCTTC.

This clone appeared once. The junction does not match germline at one end; this may be a read error. The rearrangement uses TRBV7-7 and TRBJ2-7; possibly TRBD1 for D (6 bases). Germline CDR1 and CDR2: SSHAT and FNYEAQ (reference sequence). CDR3 length equals 15 residues. The DNA for the CDR3 is TGTGCTAGCAGCTTAGGGGAAGGGGGTAGTTACGAGCAGTACTTC. This codes for CASSLGEGGSYEQYF.

The chain carries TRBV23-1 and TRBJ1-5, with D maybe TRBD1 (5 bases). TRBV23-1 is an ORF; its function is uncertain. The CDR3 sequence is 15 residues long. V shed 9 bases and J shed 4 bases, with 19 bases lying between them. This chain's CDR3 is CASFYPGLLNQPQHF. CDR3 DNA: TGCGCCAGTTTCTACCCGGGGCTTCTGAATCAGCCCCAGCATTTT.

This sequence joins TRBV7-2 and TRBJ2-7, with 8 bases lining up with TRBD1. CDR3 size: 14 residues. Germline loops: CDR1 SGHTA, CDR2 FQGNSA. V lost 4 bases and J lost 5; bases outside the gene matches: 7. CDR3 in amino acids: CASSSRQGSNEQYF. The CDR3 bases are TGTGCCAGCAGCTCCCGACAGGGGAGTAACGAGCAGTACTTC.

This clone was found a few times. The chain carries TRBV29-1 and TRBJ2-7; 11 bases match TRBD2. This CDR3 has 15 residues. V lost 6 bases to trimming and J lost 0 bases; unmatched junction nucleotides: 7. CDR1 and CDR2 from the germline V gene are SQVTM and ANQGSEA. The CDR3 is CSVAGTSGNSYEQYF. CDR3 bases: TGCAGCGTGGCGGGGACTAGCGGTAACTCCTACGAGCAGTACTTC.

The V and J genes are TRBV5-1 and TRBJ2-1; tentative D call: TRBD1 (6 bases). CDR1 and CDR2 from the germline V gene are SGHRS and YFSETQ. Deletions cut 0 bases from V and 7 bases from J, with 14 bases between. The CDR3 extends over 15 amino acids. CDR3 in DNA: TGCGCCAGCAGCTTGGTGCCCCAGACAGGTAATGAGCAGTTCTTC. This gives the protein CASSLVPQTGNEQFF.

V is TRBV15 and J is TRBJ1-5, with TRBD1 matching 8 bases. Trimming took 3 bases from V and 0 from J; bases not matched to a gene: 10. The CDR3 totals 18 residues. Germline V gene sequence: CDR1 LNHNV, CDR2 YYDKDF (reference sequence). The CDR3 DNA reads as TGTGCCACCAGCAGCCCAGGGGGCGGGACATATAGCAATCAGCCCCAGCATTTT. This encodes CATSSPGGGTYSNQPQHF. The full variable domain, rest sourced from reference TRBV15 and TRBJ1-5, is DAMVIQNPRYQVTQFGKPVTLSCSQTLNHNVMYWYQQKSSQAPKLLFHYYDKDFNNEADTPDNFQSRRPNTSFCFLDIRSPGLGDTAMYLCATSSPGGGTYSNQPQHFGDGTRLSIL.

V is TRBV2 and J is TRBJ2-7; 7 nucleotides line up with TRBD1. The J segment lost 0 bases and the V segment lost 7 bases, leaving 3 bases of the junction unmatched. The CDR3 has 13 amino acids. The germline CDR1 and CDR2 sequences are SNHLY and FYNNEI. CDR3 residues: CASTPGGSYEQYF. In DNA, the CDR3 is TGTGCCAGCACTCCAGGGGGCTCCTACGAGCAGTACTTC.

This chain uses TRBV19 with TRBJ1-2, with 8 bases aligning to TRBD1. The length of the CDR3 is 15 residues. V lost 5 bases to trimming and J lost 3 bases; unmatched junction nucleotides: 8. Germline V gene data show CDR1 as LNHDA and CDR2 as SQIVND (reference sequence). CDR3 sequence: CASSSQGARDYGYTF. The CDR3 bases are TGTGCCAGTAGTTCCCAGGGGGCGCGGGACTATGGCTACACCTTC.

This sequence joins TRBV4-1 and TRBJ2-1; 12 nucleotides agree with TRBD2. Germline V gene data show CDR1 as MGHRA and CDR2 as YSYEKL. The CDR3 spans 16 residues. V trimming: 1 base; J trimming: 2 bases; junction bases outside the gene matches: 0. The CDR3 here is CASSQGLAGAYNEQFF. As DNA, the CDR3 is TGCGCCAGCAGCCAAGGACTAGCGGGGGCCTACAATGAGCAGTTCTTC.

Worth noting for this clone: Other nucleotide sequences in the sample specify the same CDR3. The chain couples TRBV4-2 to TRBJ1-1; a possible D gene is TRBD1 (5 bases). The CDR3 sequence is 15 residues long. V dropped 0 bases and J dropped 2 bases, with 10 bases sitting between them. From germline, CDR1 is LGHNA and CDR2 YNFKEQ. The DNA of the CDR3 is TGTGCCAGCAGCCAAGATCCCACAGGAAACACTGAAGCTTTCTTT. As protein: CASSQDPTGNTEAFF.

The rearrangement links TRBV6-5 to TRBJ1-5; D is undetermined. The CDR3 consists of 13 residues. Germline V CDR1 and CDR2: MNHEY, SVGAGI. Deletions cut 2 bases from V and 7 bases from J, with 9 bases between. As DNA, the CDR3 is TGTGCCAGCAGTTACGGGTCACGCCAGCCCCAGCATTTT. Protein sequence: CASSYGSRQPQHF.

The chain joins TRBV30 to TRBJ2-2; D gene ambiguous. The CDR3 runs to 14 residues. The germline V gene encodes CDR1 GTSNPN and CDR2 SVGIG (reference sequence). Trimming removed 1 base from V and 3 bases from J, with 9 bases in between. The DNA of the CDR3 is TGTGCCTGGAGTGCTATAGGTTACACCGGGGAGCTGTTTTTT. It is translated as CAWSAIGYTGELFF.

About this clone: Being one base from a much bigger clone, this may be a read error. The rearrangement joins TRBV4-3 to TRBJ2-7; 11 positions match TRBD2. This CDR3 has 15 residues. After removal of 1 base from V and 3 bases from J, the junction contained 2 bases not matched to a gene. Germline V gene data show CDR1 as LGHNA and CDR2 as YSLEER. This CDR3 reads CASSQASGGIYEQYF. CDR3 sequence (DNA): TGCGCCAGCAGCCAAGCTAGCGGGGGGATCTACGAGCAGTACTTC.

The gene calls are TRBV7-3 and TRBJ2-1; weak D call: TRBD2 (6 bases). Germline-derived CDR1 and CDR2 are SGHTA and FQGTGA. Deletions cut 6 bases from V and 7 bases from J, with 19 bases between. This CDR3 has 15 residues. CDR3 bases: TGTGCCAGCAGGGCCACACGGGAGCTATGGAATGAGCAGTTCTTC. It specifies CASRATRELWNEQFF.

The rearrangement joins TRBV5-8 to TRBJ1-2; D possibly corresponds to TRBD1 (5 bases). This CDR3 has 19 residues. Trimming removed 3 bases at V and 4 bases at J, with 28 bases between. Per germline, CDR1 SGHTS and CDR2 YDEGEE. CDR3 residues: CASSYTHPRGQGPRYGYTF. CDR3 nucleotide sequence: TGTGCCAGCAGCTACACACACCCACGAGGGCAGGGACCACGCTATGGCTACACCTTC.

The rearrangement links TRBV25-1 to TRBJ2-7; D is undetermined. The CDR3 covers 12 residues. Trimming removed 4 bases from V and 2 bases from J, with 6 bases in between. CDR1 and CDR2 (germline): MGHDK, SYGVNS. CDR3 nucleotides: TGTGCCAGCAGTGCCCTTCCCTACGAGCAGTACTTC. Translating gives CASSALPYEQYF.